Each of the 14 T cell receptor beta chains below was sequenced from the same sample in a study of T cell responses to AZD1222 COVID-19 vaccine. Profiling relied on immunoSEQ multiplex PCR, and the TCRdb table lists in-frame clones only, not all of them. The profile covers about 110,000 clones, with 91% appearing a single time and 22% taken by the ten largest. Source: peripheral blood, taken on day 0 of AZD1222 vaccination. The receptors originated from an adult in good health.

The genes are TRBV19 and TRBJ1-4; 9 bases map to TRBD1. V trimming: 5 bases; J trimming: 6 bases; junction bases outside the gene matches: 4. This CDR3 has 14 residues. CDR1 is LNHDA, CDR2 SQIVND, per germline (reference sequence). The CDR3 nucleotides read TGTGCCAGTAGTTCGGACAGGGGATATGAAAAACTGTTTTTT. Translating it yields CASSSDRGYEKLFF.

The J gene is TRBJ2-1, the V gene TRBV7-9, with D perhaps TRBD2 (5 bases). CDR3 length: 13 residues. The ends were cut back, 1 base at V and 10 bases at J, with 11 bases in the middle. CDR1 is SEHNR, CDR2 FQNEAQ, per germline (reference sequence). The CDR3 reads CASSLDGPSEQFF. CDR3 nucleotide sequence: TGTGCCAGCAGCTTAGATGGACCTAGCGAGCAGTTCTTC.

The chain is built from TRBV5-6 and TRBJ2-6, with D hard to call. Germline V lookup: CDR1 SGHDT, CDR2 YYEEEE. The CDR3 runs 18 residues. Between the trimmed V and J ends, which lost 6 bases and 0 bases, there was a span of 19 bases. CDR3 in amino acids: CASKVTILRSSGANVLTF. In nucleotides, the CDR3 is TGTGCCAGCAAAGTCACGATCTTACGCAGCTCTGGGGCCAACGTCCTGACTTTC.

V is TRBV6-2 or TRBV6-3 and J is TRBJ2-7; tentative D call: TRBD2 (6 bases). Germline CDR1 is MNHEY and CDR2 is SVGEGT. This CDR3 is built from 15 residues. With 5 bases removed from V and 0 bases from J, the gap between germline ends came to 14 bases. CDR3 in amino acids: CASSTPGGTSYEQYF. Written as DNA, the CDR3 is TGTGCCAGCAGTACCCCCGGGGGAACCTCCTACGAGCAGTACTTC.

The gene calls are TRBV5-6 and TRBJ1-2; TRBD1 agrees at 8 bases. V trimming: 4 bases; J trimming: 3 bases; junction bases outside the gene matches: 5. Germline loops: CDR1 SGHDT, CDR2 YYEEEE. CDR3 length equals 14 residues. The CDR3 sequence: CASSIGTGDYGYTF. CDR3 sequence (DNA): TGTGCCAGCAGCATCGGGACAGGTGACTATGGCTACACCTTC.

Worth noting for this clone: The junction differs from germline at one of its ends, possibly a read error. The chain joins TRBV7-2 to TRBJ1-6, with a possible D match to TRBD1 (6 bases). Germline CDR1 reads SGHTA; CDR2 reads FQGNSA. This CDR3 spans 15 amino acids. The CDR3 is CVSESRGAYNSPLHF. The DNA for the CDR3 is TGTGTCAGCGAAAGCAGGGGTGCCTATAATTCACCCCTCCACTTT.

This chain joins TRBV6-5 and TRBJ1-2; 7 bases fit TRBD1. The V gene's germline CDR1 is MNHEY and CDR2 SVGAGI. The CDR3 is made up of 14 amino acids. Trimming removed 4 bases from V and 6 bases from J; junction bases left unmatched: 8. CDR3 in amino acids: CASSLLTGDNGYTF. In DNA, the CDR3 is TGTGCCAGCAGTTTACTCACAGGGGACAATGGCTACACCTTC.

CDR3: CASSEGDTEQYF. For the CDR3, the DNA is TGTGCCAGCAGCGAAGGAGACACCGAGCAGTACTTC. The chain combines TRBV7-6 with TRBJ2-7; the D is unclear. The V end lost 5 bases, the J end lost 6 bases, and 11 bases lay between the germline ends. Per the germline V gene, CDR1 is SGHVS and CDR2 is FNYEAQ. This CDR3 region has 12 residues.

The chain is built from TRBV6-2 or TRBV6-3 and TRBJ2-7, with 8 positions matching TRBD2. Trimming at V came to 6 bases and at J to 6 bases, leaving 4 bases not matched to a gene. Germline CDR1 and CDR2: MNHEY and SVGEGT. CDR3 length: 12 residues. As DNA, the CDR3 is TGTGCCAGCAGCCGACTAGCGTCCGAGCAGTACTTC. It codes for CASSRLASEQYF.

The genes are TRBV27 and TRBJ2-7, with D perhaps TRBD2 (5 bases). Germline V gene sequence: CDR1 MNHEY, CDR2 SMNVEV (reference sequence). CDR3 size: 14 residues. The V gene lost 0 bases and the J gene lost 5 bases, with 11 bases spanning the gap. CDR3 amino acids: CASSLSRRADEQYF. The CDR3 coding sequence is TGTGCCAGCAGTTTATCGAGGAGAGCGGACGAGCAGTACTTC.

The J gene is TRBJ1-6, the V gene TRBV6-1; D possibly corresponds to TRBD1 (5 bases). Germline V gene data show CDR1 as MNHNS and CDR2 as SASEGT. Deletions cut 4 bases from V and 5 bases from J, with 15 bases between. The CDR3 totals 16 residues. CDR3 bases: TGTGCCAGCAGTGGAACAAGACAGCTCCATAATTCACCCCTCCACTTT. Protein: CASSGTRQLHNSPLHF.

The V gene is TRBV10-3, the J gene TRBJ2-3; 14 bases are a match to TRBD2. V was pared by 3 bases and J by 2 bases, with 4 bases of the junction left unmatched. Germline CDR1 and CDR2: ENHRY and SYGVKD. The CDR3 loop spans 17 amino acids. CDR3 coding DNA: TGTGCCATCAGTGAAGGACTAGCGGGGGGCTACACAGATACGCAGTATTTT. It translates to CAISEGLAGGYTDTQYF.

The chain recombines TRBV2 with TRBJ2-7; the match to TRBD2 covers 9 bases. The germline CDR1 and CDR2 sequences are SNHLY and FYNNEI. The CDR3 covers 15 residues. The V gene end was trimmed by 3 bases and the J gene end by 6 bases; junction bases not matched to a gene: 9. CDR3 residues: CASSEGLAGVAEQYF. The CDR3 nucleotides read TGTGCCAGCAGTGAGGGTTTAGCGGGGGTGGCCGAGCAGTACTTC.

The chain is built from TRBV7-2 and TRBJ1-3; D gene uncertain. CDR1 is SGHTA, CDR2 FQGNSA, per germline. The CDR3 totals 14 residues. The V gene lost 3 bases and the J gene lost 0 bases, with 6 bases spanning the gap. The CDR3 protein is CASSLDHSGNTIYF. DNA of the CDR3: TGTGCCAGCAGCTTGGATCACTCTGGAAACACCATATATTTT. The full variable domain, rest sourced from reference TRBV7-2 and TRBJ1-3, is GAGVSQSPSNKVTEKGKDVELRCDPISGHTALYWYRQSLGQGLEFLIYFQGNSAPDKSGLPSDRFSAERTGGSVSTLTIQRTQQEDSAVYLCASSLDHSGNTIYFGEGSWLTVV.